The T cell receptor beta chain under discussion was sequenced for a study of EBV T-cell therapy then PD-1 blockade in nasopharyngeal carcinoma (dated by TCRdb to 2020 to 2023). Genomic DNA was extracted from sorted cells using the Qiagen DNeasy Kit. Deep sequencing of the TCR beta chain was done on the immunoSEQ platform. Processing in the source paper ran as follows. The immunoSEQ Analyzer software was used to analyze the repertoire data. Here the immuneACCESS table is served through TCRdb, limited to in-frame sequences with V and J called. Missing clones are a known gap in these copies; in checked studies unresolved V genes cover under half, and the rest lacks a known reason. V, J and clone size derive from that table, while D and trimming were established from the DNA sequence. A total of around 20,000 clones appear in this sample, about 86% of them only once. The ten largest clonotypes hold under 35% of the sample.

Deletion took 5 bases off V and 0 bases off J, with a span of 10 bases between the germline ends. As encoded in the germline V gene, CDR1 is MNHNS while CDR2 is SASEGT. From cysteine to phenylalanine, the CDR3 is 14 amino acids long. The CDR3 DNA has 42 bases and is translated from base 1. This clone occurred a few times. What antigen it recognizes has not been identified. There are no base qualities to consult, and no much larger clone falls within one base. The sample's time point, from its label and the paper: 266 days after commencement of treatment, after nivolumab therapy. The treatment or condition label, read with the paper, signifies: AdE1-LMPpoly-expanded autologous EBV-specific T-cell therapy followed by anti-PD-1 nivolumab.

This TCR was sampled from a man aged 35 to 55 with nasopharyngeal carcinoma. The sequencing here drew on CD8+ T cells from blood, taken around day 270 from a patient whose treatment included autologous EBV-specific T cells and nivolumab. The chain is made from TRBV6-1 and TRBJ1-1, with the D gene too uncertain to name. The CDR3: CASSSPPLNTEAFF. The DNA is TGTGCCAGCAGTTCCCCCCCATTGAACACTGAAGCTTTCTTT.